One and the same sample provided the 23 T cell receptor beta chains below, sequenced in a study of OX40 agonist ivuxolimab in advanced cancers. Clones were sequenced by immunoSEQ multiplex PCR, and TCRdb holds only the in-frame ones, with some missing. The sample carries about 70,000 clones, roughly 81% recorded once. The material sequenced was CD4+ or CD8+ T cells sorted from blood, taken in a trial of the OX40 agonist ivuxolimab. Source of these receptors: an adult with an advanced solid tumor such as melanoma, head and neck, liver or kidney cancer.

The gene calls are TRBV4-3 and TRBJ1-2, with D uncertain. V was cut by 2 bases and J by 3 bases, with 19 bases left in between. Germline assignment: CDR1 LGHNA and CDR2 YSLEER. The CDR3 runs 17 residues. The CDR3 is CASSQRIRHTSDYGYTF. Written as DNA, the CDR3 is TGCGCCAGCAGCCAACGTATACGGCATACTAGTGACTATGGCTACACCTTC.

The rearrangement links TRBV28 to TRBJ1-3, with unresolved D. Germline values: CDR1 MDHEN, CDR2 SYDVKM. V was clipped by 4 bases and J by 4 bases, with 8 bases between them. The CDR3 runs to 13 residues. CDR3 in amino acids: CASSYNSGNTIYF. Here the CDR3 DNA reads TGTGCCAGCAGTTACAACTCCGGAAACACCATATATTTT.

V usage is TRBV7-2 and J usage is TRBJ1-5; D is uncertain. Germline V lookup: CDR1 SGHTA, CDR2 FQGNSA. The CDR3 is made up of 13 amino acids. Trimming stripped 0 bases from V and 9 bases from J, with 9 bases between. CDR3 region: CASSLAEGGPQHF. In nucleotides, the CDR3 is TGTGCCAGCAGCTTAGCGGAGGGAGGGCCCCAGCATTTT. Filled out from reference TRBV7-2 and TRBJ1-5, the complete variable domain reads GAGVSQSPSNKVTEKGKDVELRCDPISGHTALYWYRQSLGQGLEFLIYFQGNSAPDKSGLPSDRFSAERTGGSVSTLTIQRTQQEDSAVYLCASSLAEGGPQHFGDGTRLSIL.

The chain employs TRBV19 and TRBJ1-3, with D perhaps matching TRBD1 (5 bases). Germline CDR1 is LNHDA and CDR2 is SQIVND (reference sequence). The CDR3 is 13 amino acids. V lost 8 bases and J 3 bases, leaving 11 bases between the germline ends. The CDR3 DNA is TGTGCCAGTTTAAGGGGTGATGGAAACACCATATATTTT. It translates to CASLRGDGNTIYF.

The chain recombines TRBV11-3 with TRBJ2-4; D ambiguous. The CDR3 has 13 amino acids. Germline CDR1 reads SGHNT; CDR2 reads YENEEA. The germline V and J ends were trimmed by 1 base and 8 bases, with 9 bases remaining between them. In nucleotides, the CDR3 is TGTGCCAGCAGCTTAGGGCAGAAGGACATTCAGTACTTC. It is translated as CASSLGQKDIQYF.

The chain has TRBV2 and TRBJ1-5, with a tentative D call TRBD1 (5 bases). CDR1 is SNHLY and CDR2 is FYNNEI in the germline V gene. V was trimmed by 6 bases and J by 6 bases, leaving 15 bases between them. There are 14 residues in the CDR3. The CDR3 coding sequence is TGTGCCAGCAGCCAAGACAGTGCGGCTCAGCCCCAGCATTTT. It is translated as CASSQDSAAQPQHF.

The rearrangement joins TRBV5-4 to TRBJ1-2; D is unclear. The V gene lost 3 bases and the J gene lost 1 base, with 16 bases spanning the gap. The germline CDR1 and CDR2 sequences are SGHNT and YYREEE (reference sequence). The CDR3 spans 16 residues. The CDR3 region has the DNA TGTGCCAGCAGCTCACCGGCCGGGCAGATTAACTATGGCTACACCTTC. Translating gives CASSSPAGQINYGYTF.

This chain joins TRBV29-1 and TRBJ1-1, with unresolved D. CDR3 length: 15 residues. Trimming left V 5 bases short and J 1 base short, with 17 bases between. The germline gives CDR1 SQVTM, CDR2 ANQGSEA. DNA for the CDR3: TGCAGCGTTCGTCTTGAAGGTTTTTCGAACACTGAAGCTTTCTTT. Translated: CSVRLEGFSNTEAFF. Full variable domain (missing parts from reference TRBV29-1 and TRBJ1-1): SAVISQKPSRDICQRGTSLTIQCQVDSQVTMMFWYRQQPGQSLTLIATANQGSEATYESGFVIDKFPISRPNLTFSTLTVSNMSPEDSSIYLCSVRLEGFSNTEAFFGQGTRLTVV.

The chain recombines TRBV11-3 with TRBJ1-2; TRBD1 aligns across 10 bases. Germline V gene data show CDR1 as SGHNT and CDR2 as YENEEA. This CDR3 contains 16 residues. The junction had 9 bases not matched to a gene; V was cut back by 0 bases and J by 8 bases. The CDR3 is CASSLELEGQGKGYTF. CDR3 nucleotides: TGTGCCAGCAGCTTAGAGCTCGAGGGACAGGGGAAAGGCTACACCTTC.

The DNA for the CDR3 is TGCGCCAGCAGTCCTAAAGGGGTTGGAAACACCATATATTTT. This translates into CASSPKGVGNTIYF. The rearrangement links TRBV23-1 to TRBJ1-3; possibly TRBD1 for D (5 bases). TRBV23-1 is flagged as an ORF with uncertain function. The CDR3 has 14 amino acids. V was trimmed by 4 bases and J by 3 bases, leaving 10 bases between them.

The chain couples TRBV5-4 to TRBJ2-5, with 8 bases aligning to TRBD2. CDR3 size: 14 residues. From germline, CDR1 is SGHNT and CDR2 YYREEE (reference sequence). J lost 5 bases, V lost 5 bases, and 8 bases had no gene match. For the CDR3, the DNA is TGTGCCAGCAGGCCCGGACTAGCTGGGGAGACCCAGTACTTC. It codes for CASRPGLAGETQYF.

The chain uses TRBV29-1 and TRBJ2-3, with D perhaps matching TRBD1 or TRBD2 (5 bases each). The CDR3 has 13 amino acids. V lost 5 bases and J lost 5, with 14 bases in between. The germline V gene encodes CDR1 SQVTM and CDR2 ANQGSEA. CDR3 amino acids: CSVLRGAQDTQYF. The CDR3 DNA sequence: TGCAGCGTTCTCCGGGGCGCGCAAGATACGCAGTATTTT.

The chain couples TRBV10-3 to TRBJ1-4; 8 bases agree with TRBD1. CDR1 ENHRY and CDR2 SYGVKD come from the germline V gene. V lost 10 bases to trimming and J lost 0 bases; unmatched junction nucleotides: 7. This CDR3 region has 15 residues. As DNA, the CDR3 is TGTGCCACCGGTCCAGGGGGCACAACTAATGAAAAACTGTTTTTT. This translates into CATGPGGTTNEKLFF.

The CDR3: CASSLVLAGGQGDTQYF. The CDR3 nucleotides are TGTGCCAGCAGCTTAGTTCTAGCGGGGGGCCAGGGGGATACGCAGTATTTT. This chain uses TRBV7-2 with TRBJ2-3; 11 nucleotides agree with TRBD2. The V gene's germline CDR1 is SGHTA and CDR2 FQGNSA. V shed 1 base, J shed 6 bases, and the junction held 9 bases outside the gene matches. The CDR3 extends over 17 amino acids.

The J gene is TRBJ1-3, the V gene TRBV29-1; D may be TRBD1 (6 bases). Per germline, CDR1 SQVTM and CDR2 ANQGSEA. This CDR3 has 15 amino acids. V shed 7 bases and J shed 0 bases, with 16 bases lying between them. Written as DNA, the CDR3 is TGCAGCGCCACCGGACAGAAGAGCTCTGGAAACACCATATATTTT. Amino acids: CSATGQKSSGNTIYF.

This clone appeared a single time. The J gene is TRBJ2-3, the V gene TRBV4-3; 11 bases align to TRBD2. J lost 0 bases, V lost 3 bases, and 5 bases had no gene match. The CDR3 covers 17 residues. CDR1 and CDR2 from the germline V gene are LGHNA and YSLEER. CDR3 sequence: CASSHSSGRPSTDTQYF. The CDR3 DNA sequence: TGCGCCAGCAGCCACTCTAGCGGGAGGCCTAGCACAGATACGCAGTATTTT.

The chain recombines TRBV10-1 with TRBJ2-1, with 10 bases aligning to TRBD2. The CDR3 length is 14 residues. The V and J ends lost 4 bases and 7 bases, in that order; junction bases with no gene match: 4. Germline loops: CDR1 WNHNN, CDR2 SYGVQD (reference sequence). DNA for the CDR3: TGCGCCAGCAGTGGGGCTAGCGGGGGTAATGAGCAGTTCTTC. Protein product: CASSGASGGNEQFF.

Concerning this clone itself: Other DNA variants within this sample encode the same CDR3. The chain joins TRBV7-9 to TRBJ2-7; D may be TRBD2 (6 bases). Germline V lookup: CDR1 SEHNR, CDR2 FQNEAQ (reference sequence). Trimming took off 3 bases at V and 0 bases at J, with 9 bases between the two ends. There are 14 residues in the CDR3. The CDR3 region has the DNA TGTGCCAGCAGCTTGCTAGCGAGCTCCTACGAGCAGTACTTC. It codes for CASSLLASSYEQYF.

In nucleotides, the CDR3 is TGTGCCAGCAGCCTTATGACTAGCGGGGACGCTTACGAGCAGTACTTC. Translated, it gives CASSLMTSGDAYEQYF. This sequence joins TRBV5-6 and TRBJ2-7; 11 nucleotides match TRBD2. Germline CDR1 and CDR2: SGHDT and YYEEEE. This CDR3 has 16 residues. J was trimmed by 4 bases and V by 4 bases; bases with no gene match: 10.

This clone appeared once. The chain joins TRBV7-9 to TRBJ1-2, with TRBD1 as a possible D gene (6 bases). Trimming pared 3 bases from V and 2 bases from J, leaving 7 bases between. CDR1 SEHNR and CDR2 FQNEAQ come from the germline V gene (reference sequence). This CDR3 has 13 residues. CDR3 region: CASSFGQNYGYTF. In DNA, the CDR3 is TGTGCCAGCAGCTTTGGACAGAACTATGGCTACACCTTC.

V is TRBV5-6 and J is TRBJ1-2; weak D call: TRBD1 (5 bases). This CDR3 contains 15 residues. Germline V gene data show CDR1 as SGHDT and CDR2 as YYEEEE. V lost 3 bases and J 8 bases, leaving 20 bases between the germline ends. The CDR3 DNA follows: TGTGCCAGCAGCTCGCAGACGTCCAGGGTAACGGGCTACACCTTC. Translating it yields CASSSQTSRVTGYTF.

This chain joins TRBV10-3 and TRBJ2-3; D is perhaps TRBD1 (6 bases). Germline V CDR1 and CDR2: ENHRY, SYGVKD. The CDR3 is 17 residues long. The V gene lost 4 bases and the J gene lost 1 base, with 18 bases spanning the gap. CDR3 protein: CAISAAGRGRGTDTQYF. For the CDR3, the DNA is TGTGCCATCAGTGCAGCCGGCAGGGGCAGGGGCACAGATACGCAGTATTTT.

The gene calls are TRBV7-9 and TRBJ2-1; 10 bases line up with TRBD1. The CDR3 covers 16 residues. CDR1 and CDR2 from the germline V gene are SEHNR and FQNEAQ (reference sequence). V shed 5 bases, J shed 8 bases, and the junction held 12 bases outside the gene matches. CDR3 in DNA: TGTGCCAGCAGCACCACCGGGACAGGGGAAAGTCATGAGCAGTTCTTC. Protein product: CASSTTGTGESHEQFF.